Shown below are 21 T cell receptor beta chains from a single sample sequenced in a study of blood T cell repertoires in COVID-19. Here immunoSEQ multiplex PCR was the method, and the copy in TCRdb shows in-frame clones only, minus some. The sample includes under 200,000 clones, 70% to 90% of them seen just once. What was sequenced was peripheral blood. These receptors originate from an elderly woman with COVID-19, enrolled during active disease.

The chain employs TRBV5-6 and TRBJ1-6; no clear D. Germline lookup yields CDR1 SGHDT and CDR2 YYEEEE. V lost 4 bases, J lost 9 bases, and 14 bases lay in between. CDR3 length: 14 amino acids. The CDR3 nucleotides are TGTGCCAGCAGCCCGGTGCGGGGTAGTTCACCCCTCCACTTT. It translates to CASSPVRGSSPLHF.

The chain combines TRBV7-9 with TRBJ1-5, with D uncertain. Trimming left V 6 bases short and J 5 bases short, with 11 bases between. The germline gives CDR1 SEHNR, CDR2 FQNEAQ (reference sequence). CDR3 size: 13 residues. CDR3 nucleotides: TGTGCCAGCAGAAGAGGGTTGGATCAGCCCCAGCATTTT. This gives the protein CASRRGLDQPQHF.

A few counts support this clone. Here the CDR3 reads CASSQGGGNNYGYTF. The CDR3 DNA sequence: TGCGCCAGCAGCCAAGGTGGAGGGAATAACTATGGCTACACCTTC. V usage is TRBV4-1 and J usage is TRBJ1-2; D not resolved. The CDR3 consists of 15 residues. The V gene's germline CDR1 is MGHRA and CDR2 YSYEKL. V shed 1 base and J shed 1 base, with 10 bases lying between them.

The sample holds one count of this clone. V is TRBV5-1 and J is TRBJ2-1; the match to TRBD2 covers 11 bases. The CDR3 is made up of 16 amino acids. V shed 1 base and J 6 bases; nucleotides not matched to a gene: 6. Germline V gene sequence: CDR1 SGHRS, CDR2 YFSETQ. The CDR3 DNA sequence: TGCGCCAGCAGCTTGCATAGCGGGGGGGCCCTCAATGAGCAGTTCTTC. It specifies CASSLHSGGALNEQFF.

For the CDR3, the DNA is TGCGCCAGCAGCCAAGATGGCGGGGGATCGGTTGGCTACACCTTC. It specifies CASSQDGGGSVGYTF. This chain joins TRBV4-1 and TRBJ1-2; the D gene is possibly TRBD1 (5 bases). Trimming cost V 0 bases and J 7 bases, with 15 bases left between them. From germline, CDR1 is MGHRA and CDR2 YSYEKL. The CDR3 is 15 amino acids.

The chain has TRBV9 and TRBJ2-5, with TRBD1 identical over 7 bases. CDR3 size: 14 residues. CDR1 and CDR2 from the germline V gene are SGDLS and YYNGEE. J was trimmed by 3 bases and V by 3 bases; bases with no gene match: 5. CDR3 DNA sequence: TGTGCCAGCAGCGCCCGGACAGGAGAAGAGACCCAGTACTTC. Its protein is CASSARTGEETQYF.

The J gene is TRBJ1-1, the V gene TRBV3-1 (or the pseudogene TRBV3-2), with 7 bases aligning to TRBD1. CDR1 and CDR2 from the germline V gene are LGHDT and YNNKEL (reference sequence). With 0 bases clipped from V and 0 bases from J, the junction kept 4 bases outside the gene matches. This CDR3 contains 16 residues. The CDR3 DNA reads TGTGCCAGCAGCCAAGAAACAGGGGCAATGAACACTGAAGCTTTCTTT. Amino acids: CASSQETGAMNTEAFF.

The chain combines TRBV27 with TRBJ1-5, with no clear D. The CDR3 runs 15 residues. CDR1 and CDR2 (germline): MNHEY, SMNVEV (reference sequence). V lost 2 bases and J lost 5, with 13 bases in between. DNA of the CDR3: TGTGCCAGCAGTTTACTGGCCAGCGGATATCAGCCCCAGCATTTT. Translated: CASSLLASGYQPQHF.

As to this clone: This sample also contains other DNA sequences that code for the same CDR3. This chain joins TRBV9 and TRBJ2-1, with 7 bases fitting TRBD2. Trimming cost V 0 bases and J 2 bases; bases outside gene matches: 2. From germline, CDR1 is SGDLS and CDR2 YYNGEE. CDR3 length: 15 residues. CDR3: CASSVAGGTYNEQFF. In DNA, the CDR3 is TGTGCCAGCAGCGTAGCCGGGGGGACCTACAATGAGCAGTTCTTC.

This clone was picked up one time. The chain combines TRBV18 with TRBJ2-5; D not resolved. The CDR3 consists of 16 residues. Per germline, CDR1 KGHSH and CDR2 LQKENI. Trimming stripped 1 base from V and 1 base from J, with 13 bases between. This CDR3 reads CASSPLSFRIQETQYF. The CDR3 DNA is TGTGCCAGCTCACCACTGAGTTTCCGAATCCAAGAGACCCAGTACTTC.

This clone has a single count. The chain links TRBV4-2 to TRBJ1-2; 7 positions agree with TRBD1. The junction had 5 bases not matched to a gene; V was cut back by 3 bases and J by 7 bases. The germline V gene has CDR1 LGHNA and CDR2 YNFKEQ. The CDR3 is 13 amino acids. CDR3 protein: CASSHPRGAGYTF. As DNA, the CDR3 is TGTGCCAGCAGCCACCCCAGGGGGGCTGGCTACACCTTC.

V is TRBV7-2 and J is TRBJ1-2; D is perhaps TRBD1 (6 bases). Per germline, CDR1 SGHTA and CDR2 FQGNSA. The CDR3 loop spans 15 amino acids. Trimming stripped 5 bases from V and 4 bases from J, with 17 bases between. The CDR3 DNA reads as TGTGCCAGCAGCCGTACCGGGACAACAAGCTATGGCTACACCTTC. Its protein product is CASSRTGTTSYGYTF.

The chain employs TRBV28 and TRBJ1-4; TRBD1 might be the D (5 bases). From germline, CDR1 is MDHEN and CDR2 SYDVKM. Trimming cost V 2 bases and J 3 bases, with 7 bases left between them. The CDR3 consists of 14 residues. The CDR3 DNA is TGTGCCAGCAGTTTAGGAGGGGCTAATGAAAAACTGTTTTTT. This sequence encodes CASSLGGANEKLFF.

J is TRBJ1-2 and V is TRBV27; D call uncertain. Trimming pared 3 bases from V and 2 bases from J, leaving 7 bases between. This CDR3 is built from 13 residues. CDR1 and CDR2 from the germline V gene are MNHEY and SMNVEV (reference sequence). CDR3 DNA sequence: TGTGCCAGCAGTTTCCCGGGAAACTATGGCTACACCTTC. Translation: CASSFPGNYGYTF.

This sequence joins TRBV2 and TRBJ2-1; D gene ambiguous. The CDR3 extends over 13 amino acids. Trimming stripped 2 bases from V and 6 bases from J, with 8 bases between. Germline-derived CDR1 and CDR2 are SNHLY and FYNNEI. The CDR3 spells CASSERQFNEQFF. The CDR3 DNA is TGTGCCAGCAGTGAACGTCAGTTCAATGAGCAGTTCTTC.

V usage is TRBV27 and J usage is TRBJ2-7; 11 nucleotides line up with TRBD2. The V segment lost 3 bases and the J segment 3 bases; nucleotides outside the gene matches: 13. Per the germline V gene, CDR1 is MNHEY and CDR2 is SMNVEV (reference sequence). The CDR3 extends over 18 amino acids. Here the CDR3 DNA reads TGTGCCAGCAGTTTTAGTAGACTAGCGGGGAGGGGGGACTACGAGCAGTACTTC. Translated: CASSFSRLAGRGDYEQYF.

The CDR3 loop reads CASRASGNYGYTF. The DNA for the CDR3 is TGTGCCAGCAGGGCGAGCGGGAACTATGGCTACACCTTC. The chain joins TRBV5-6 to TRBJ1-2; D remains ambiguous. This CDR3 is 13 amino acids long. Germline lookup yields CDR1 SGHDT and CDR2 YYEEEE. Trimming removed 5 bases from V and 2 bases from J, with 10 bases in between. Full variable domain (missing parts from reference TRBV5-6 and TRBJ1-2): DAGVTQSPTHLIKTRGQQVTLRCSPKSGHDTVSWYQQALGQGPQFIFQYYEEEERQRGNFPDRFSGHQFPNYSSELNVNALLLGDSALYLCASRASGNYGYTFGSGTRLTVV.

This chain links TRBV2 with TRBJ2-2; 11 positions agree with TRBD2. The germline gives CDR1 SNHLY, CDR2 FYNNEI. V dropped 3 bases and J dropped 6; count of bases not matched to a gene: 3. The CDR3 totals 15 residues. The DNA for the CDR3 is TGTGCCAGCAGTGAGGTAGCGGGAGGGCCCGGGGAGCTGTTTTTT. Residues: CASSEVAGGPGELFF.

Only a few counts were recorded for this clone. The rearrangement joins TRBV18 to TRBJ2-1, with D unresolved. Trimming cost V 1 base and J 1 base, with 8 bases left between them. CDR1 KGHSH and CDR2 LQKENI come from the germline V gene. The CDR3 contains 15 residues. The CDR3 region has the DNA TGTGCCAGCTCACCACAGCCGACTTCCTACAATGAGCAGTTCTTC. This sequence encodes CASSPQPTSYNEQFF.

The chain couples TRBV5-1 to TRBJ2-1; TRBD2 aligns across 8 bases. Trimming at V came to 4 bases and at J to 4 bases, leaving 4 bases not matched to a gene. The CDR3 is made up of 14 amino acids. CDR1 is SGHRS and CDR2 is YFSETQ in the germline V gene. CDR3 DNA sequence: TGCGCCAGCAGCCCCGGGGGGGGATACAATGAGCAGTTCTTC. Translating gives CASSPGGGYNEQFF.

CDR3 region: CASSLGRQETQYF. The CDR3 nucleotides are TGCGCCAGCAGCTTGGGGAGGCAAGAGACCCAGTACTTC. The chain has TRBV5-1 and TRBJ2-5, with D perhaps TRBD2 (5 bases). The CDR3 contains 13 residues. The germline gives CDR1 SGHRS, CDR2 YFSETQ. V lost 0 bases and J lost 2, with 5 bases in between.